The 11 T cell receptor beta chains reported below all come from one sample, sequenced in a study of blood T cells in healthy people across ages (dated by TCRdb to about 2015). Receptor libraries were prepared by 5' RACE. Data came from an Illumina HiSeq 2500. The second PCR ran for roughly 7 to 11 cycles and used a J-beta primer mix along with a sample-barcoded 5' primer. TCRdb passed the public sequencing reads through fastp at Q25 and MiXCR, retaining productive beta sequences. All rows with the same CDR3 protein become a single entry with the most common DNA and genes. The sample contains about 1.4 million distinct CDR3 sequences, approximately 60% of them found a single time. The leading ten clones occupy more than 6% of the sample. Input material: blood. The receptors shown here come from a young man in good health.

Comments on this clonotype: This could be a read error, since a much larger clone is one nucleotide away. The genes are TRBV28 and TRBJ2-5; TRBD1 aligns across 9 bases. The assigned J gene may be wrong: the sequence end matches TRBJ2-7 better. This CDR3 has 14 residues. Germline V gene lookup returns CDR1 MDHEN and CDR2 SYDVKM. Here the CDR3 DNA reads TGTGCCAGCAGTCCCCCGGGACAGGGCTGCGAGCAGTACTTC. As protein: CASSPPGQGCEQYF.

This sequence joins TRBV6-5 and TRBJ2-1; TRBD1 matches at 8 bases. CDR1 is MNHEY, CDR2 SVGAGI, per germline. The CDR3 consists of 14 residues. With V trimmed by 8 bases and J by 7 bases, 10 bases remained unmatched. CDR3 loop: CASGAGGGYNEQFF. The CDR3 DNA is TGTGCCAGCGGGGCAGGGGGCGGTTATAATGAGCAGTTCTTC.

This clonotype was counted many times. The gene calls are TRBV30 and TRBJ2-1; 8 positions match TRBD1. Trimming took 5 bases from V and 8 from J; bases not matched to a gene: 8. The CDR3 covers 13 residues. CDR1 and CDR2 (germline): GTSNPN, SVGIG (reference sequence). CDR3 residues: CAWQETGDDEQFF. As DNA, the CDR3 is TGTGCCTGGCAAGAGACAGGGGATGATGAGCAGTTCTTC.

This clonotype has more than one count but fewer than ten. The J gene is TRBJ1-1, the V gene TRBV12-3 or TRBV12-4; D uncertain. This CDR3 has 15 amino acids. V lost 2 bases, J lost 2 bases, and 12 bases lay in between. The CDR3 DNA reads TGTGCCAGCAGTTTAAATCCAGGTACAAACACTGAAGCTTTCTTT. Residues: CASSLNPGTNTEAFF.

This clonotype was observed a few times. This chain joins TRBV29-1 and TRBJ2-4; D gene uncertain. Matching the DNA end better, TRBJ2-5 makes the J call doubtful. The CDR3 covers 9 residues. Germline-derived CDR1 and CDR2 are SQVTM and ANQGSEA. The DNA for the CDR3 is TGCAGCTCCGGGGAGACCCAGTACTTC. It yields the protein CSSGETQYF.

This clonotype was observed a few times. The chain carries TRBV29-1 and TRBJ2-1, with 11 bases identical to TRBD2. The V and J ends lost 0 bases and 4 bases, in that order; junction bases with no gene match: 5. Germline values: CDR1 SQVTM, CDR2 ANQGSEA. The CDR3 spans 16 residues. CDR3 DNA sequence: TGCAGCGTTGAAGATCTAGCGGGAGGAGGGTACAATGAGCAGTTCTTC. Translated, it gives CSVEDLAGGGYNEQFF.

The chain joins TRBV20-1 to TRBJ2-1, with unresolved D. The CDR3 extends over 13 amino acids. CDR1 DFQATT and CDR2 SNEGSKA come from the germline V gene (reference sequence). The ends were cut back, 6 bases at V and 4 bases at J, with 13 bases in the middle. The CDR3 coding sequence is TGCAGTGCCGGGCTAGGAAATTACAATGAGCAGTTCTTC. This encodes CSAGLGNYNEQFF.

The rearrangement uses TRBV27 and TRBJ2-1; 9 positions match TRBD1. Per germline, CDR1 MNHEY and CDR2 SMNVEV (reference sequence). The CDR3 spans 14 residues. V lost 4 bases to trimming and J lost 5 bases; unmatched junction nucleotides: 3. The CDR3 sequence: CASSSGDRDNEQFF. DNA for the CDR3: TGTGCCAGCAGTTCCGGGGACAGGGACAATGAGCAGTTCTTC.

With regard to this clonotype: An end of the junction differs from the germline gene, which may be a read error. This sequence joins TRBV7-9 and TRBJ2-1; the match to TRBD2 covers 9 bases. This CDR3 has 14 residues. Germline V gene data show CDR1 as SEHNR and CDR2 as FQNEAQ (reference sequence). For the CDR3, the DNA is TGTGCCAGCAGCGTAGCGGGAGAGAGGGGTGAGCAGTTCTTC. Its protein is CASSVAGERGEQFF.

The rearrangement links TRBV12-3 or TRBV12-4 to TRBJ1-5; 10 bases align to TRBD1. V was pared by 5 bases and J by 6 bases, with 10 bases of the junction left unmatched. This CDR3 comprises 16 residues. The CDR3 sequence: CASSPQTGGVSQPQHF. The CDR3 DNA reads TGTGCCAGCAGTCCCCAGACAGGGGGCGTGAGTCAGCCCCAGCATTTT.

The chain carries TRBV20-1 and TRBJ2-4; D is unresolved. Germline loops: CDR1 DFQATT, CDR2 SNEGSKA (reference sequence). This CDR3 has 14 amino acids. The V end lost 3 bases, the J end lost 3 bases, and 12 bases lay between the germline ends. CDR3 coding DNA: TGCAGTGCTAGGGGCCGGTCATTCAAAAACATTCAGTACTTC. It codes for CSARGRSFKNIQYF.